Following are 32 T cell receptor beta chains from one sample sequenced in a study of T cells after yellow fever vaccination. TCRdb passed the 5' RACE reads through MiXCR, listing each CDR3 protein once. Counted here are about 330,000 distinct CDR3 sequences, 6.8% occurring once; the ten biggest clones make up roughly a sixth. The sequenced sample was PBMCs, obtained roughly 45 days after the first yellow fever vaccination. The receptors were sampled from a man in his late teens or twenties who received the YFV17D yellow fever vaccine.

Written as DNA, the CDR3 is TGCGCCAGCAGCCAAGAGGGAGCACGGTGGGCAAAACTGTTTTTT. It yields the protein CASSQEGARWAKLFF. The chain links TRBV4-3 to TRBJ1-4; no definite D call. This CDR3 region has 15 residues. V was trimmed by 0 bases and J by 10 bases, leaving 15 bases between them. Germline CDR1 is LGHNA and CDR2 is YSLEER.

Only a few counts were recorded for this clonotype. The chain couples TRBV7-9 to TRBJ2-2; no reliable D call. Looked up from germline, CDR1 is SEHNR and CDR2 is FQNEAQ (reference sequence). V was cut by 5 bases and J by 1 base, with 11 bases left in between. The CDR3 has 15 residues. The CDR3 loop is CASSPVEENTGELFF. The CDR3 nucleotides read TGTGCCAGCAGCCCCGTTGAGGAGAACACCGGGGAGCTGTTTTTT.

The rearrangement joins TRBV5-1 to TRBJ2-5, with 9 positions matching TRBD1. The CDR3 consists of 14 residues. Trimming cost V 4 bases and J 4 bases; bases outside gene matches: 5. The germline V gene has CDR1 SGHRS and CDR2 YFSETQ. The chain's CDR3 is CASSIPDRGETQYF. DNA for the CDR3: TGCGCCAGCAGCATACCGGACAGGGGAGAGACCCAGTACTTC. Filled out from reference TRBV5-1 and TRBJ2-5, the complete variable domain reads KAGVTQTPRYLIKTRGQQVTLSCSPISGHRSVSWYQQTPGQGLQFLFEYFSETQRNKGNFPGRFSGRQFSNSRSEMNVSTLELGDSALYLCASSIPDRGETQYFGPGTRLLVL.

This clonotype has more than one count but fewer than ten. The chain uses TRBV18 and TRBJ1-6; D is perhaps TRBD1 (6 bases). CDR1 and CDR2 from the germline V gene are KGHSH and LQKENI. V was shortened by 4 bases and J by 7 bases, with 14 bases between the two germline ends. This CDR3 spans 15 amino acids. Here the CDR3 reads CASSLSGTRNSPLHF. The CDR3 DNA follows: TGTGCCAGCTCACTATCCGGGACAAGAAATTCACCCCTCCACTTT. The full variable domain, its missing parts supplied by reference TRBV18 and TRBJ1-6, is NAGVMQNPRHLVRRRGQEARLRCSPMKGHSHVYWYRQLPEEGLKFMVYLQKENIIDESGMPKERFSAEFPKEGPSILRIQQVVRGDSAAYFCASSLSGTRNSPLHFGNGTRLTVT.

The V and J genes are TRBV6-2 or TRBV6-3 and TRBJ1-2; D remains unclear. Germline values: CDR1 MNHEY, CDR2 SVGEGT. The CDR3 has 12 amino acids. V lost 0 bases to trimming and J lost 10 bases, with 9 bases between them. CDR3 amino acids: CASSYSGSIYTF. CDR3 in DNA: TGTGCCAGCAGTTACTCTGGGTCGATCTACACCTTC.

The gene calls are TRBV12-3 or TRBV12-4 and TRBJ2-3, with TRBD1 matching over 9 bases. Germline trimming cut 3 bases from V and 6 bases from J; bases unmatched to any gene: 10. The CDR3 is 16 amino acids. CDR3 protein: CASSFGFGGQGDTQYF. CDR3 nucleotide sequence: TGTGCCAGCAGTTTTGGGTTTGGAGGACAGGGGGATACGCAGTATTTT.

The gene calls are TRBV7-2 and TRBJ1-2, with 8 positions matching TRBD1. Losses at the gene ends were 5 bases for V and 7 bases for J; bases not matched to a gene: 12. CDR3 size: 15 residues. Germline V gene lookup returns CDR1 SGHTA and CDR2 FQGNSA. This CDR3 reads CASSAGRTGPFGYTF. As DNA, the CDR3 is TGTGCCAGCAGCGCAGGTCGGACAGGGCCCTTTGGCTACACCTTC.

Many counts were recorded for this clonotype. The chain combines TRBV7-2 with TRBJ2-7; a weak D match, TRBD1 (5 bases). Germline V gene data show CDR1 as SGHTA and CDR2 as FQGNSA. This CDR3 has 14 amino acids. V was shortened by 4 bases and J by 1 base, with 11 bases between the two germline ends. The CDR3 nucleotides are TGTGCCAGCAGCTCCGTGGGGCCGTCCTACGAGCAGTACTTC. As protein: CASSSVGPSYEQYF.

This chain uses TRBV5-6 with TRBJ2-3, with D uncertain. Germline CDR1 is SGHDT and CDR2 is YYEEEE. The V and J ends lost 2 bases and 4 bases respectively, with 5 bases between them. The CDR3 runs 12 residues. In DNA form, the CDR3 reads TGTGCCAGCAGCTTATACTCAGATACGCAGTATTTT. It specifies CASSLYSDTQYF.

In this sample, this clonotype turned up a few times. The rearrangement links TRBV6-2 or TRBV6-3 to TRBJ2-2, with 8 bases matching TRBD2. With 10 bases clipped from V and 5 bases from J, the junction kept 9 bases outside the gene matches. Germline V CDR1 and CDR2: MNHEY, SVGEGT. This CDR3 is built from 14 residues. The CDR3 spells CATALQRGTGELFF. CDR3 nucleotide sequence: TGTGCCACCGCCCTACAGCGGGGGACCGGGGAGCTGTTTTTT.

This chain uses TRBV19 with TRBJ1-1, with a possible D match to TRBD1 (5 bases). CDR3 length: 14 residues. V was clipped by 3 bases and J by 0 bases, with 8 bases between them. Germline V gene lookup returns CDR1 LNHDA and CDR2 SQIVND (reference sequence). This CDR3 reads CASSMGVVNTEAFF. The CDR3 region has the DNA TGTGCCAGTAGTATGGGGGTGGTGAACACTGAAGCTTTCTTT.

The gene calls are TRBV5-4 and TRBJ2-7, with D possibly being TRBD1 (6 bases). The CDR3 spans 14 residues. CDR1 is SGHNT and CDR2 is YYREEE in the germline V gene (reference sequence). Trimming took 4 bases from V and 5 from J, leaving 16 bases between them. The CDR3 coding sequence is TGTGCCAGCAGCGGCGGAACAGGGTCTGACGAGCAGTACTTC. It yields the protein CASSGGTGSDEQYF.

This clonotype was detected only a few times. Relative to the germline gene, one junction end is altered; a read error may explain this. The chain has TRBV4-2 and TRBJ1-2, with D perhaps TRBD1 (6 bases). Germline CDR1 is LGHNA and CDR2 is YNFKEQ. CDR3 length: 15 amino acids. This CDR3 reads CASRQEGRTDYGYTF. Here the CDR3 DNA reads TGTGCCAGCAGACAAGAGGGGAGGACAGACTATGGCTACACCTTC.

This clonotype has a handful of counts. V gene TRBV5-1 combines with J gene TRBJ1-5, with TRBD1 matching over 9 bases. The junction had 7 bases not matched to a gene; V was cut back by 0 bases and J by 9 bases. The CDR3 extends over 15 amino acids. CDR1 and CDR2 from the germline V gene are SGHRS and YFSETQ. The DNA of the CDR3 is TGCGCCAGCAGCTTGGACGGACAGGGGATTAGGCCCCAGCATTTT. It encodes CASSLDGQGIRPQHF.

Concerning this clonotype itself: At one end, the junction sequence differs from germline, possibly due to a read error. V and J are TRBV20-1 and TRBJ2-7, with TRBD2 matching over 10 bases. This CDR3 is built from 16 residues. Germline CDR1 DFQATT, CDR2 SNEGSKA (reference sequence). Here the CDR3 reads CCAEGIAGGPRYEQYF. The CDR3 DNA sequence: TGCTGTGCTGAAGGGATAGCGGGGGGCCCCCGCTACGAGCAGTACTTC.

The sample holds a few counts of this clonotype. The chain combines TRBV12-3 or TRBV12-4 with TRBJ1-5; D ambiguous. The CDR3 is 14 residues long. V lost 1 base and J lost 4, with 8 bases in between. In DNA, the CDR3 is TGTGCCAGCAGTTTAGGCGTGGGGAATCAGCCCCAGCATTTT. Its translation: CASSLGVGNQPQHF.

The rearrangement uses TRBV2 and TRBJ1-3, with TRBD1 matching over 10 bases. The CDR3 consists of 17 residues. With 5 bases clipped from V and 2 bases from J, the junction kept 9 bases outside the gene matches. The germline gives CDR1 SNHLY, CDR2 FYNNEI. DNA of the CDR3: TGTGCCAGCAGTACCCGGGACAGGGGATCACCTGGAAACACCATATATTTT. It encodes CASSTRDRGSPGNTIYF. The complete variable domain, with remaining parts taken from reference TRBV2 and TRBJ1-3, reads EPEVTQTPSHQVTQMGQEVILRCVPISNHLYFYWYRQILGQKVEFLVSFYNNEISEKSEIFDDQFSVERPDGSNFTLKIRSTKLEDSAMYFCASSTRDRGSPGNTIYFGEGSWLTVV.

This clonotype was counted between two and nine times. The rearrangement uses TRBV11-2 and TRBJ1-4; D ambiguous. In germline, CDR1 is SGHAT, CDR2 FQNNGV. Trimming pared 0 bases from V and 6 bases from J, leaving 5 bases between. The CDR3 contains 13 residues. The CDR3 DNA sequence: TGTGCCAGCAGCTTAGATAAGGATGAAAAACTGTTTTTT. Protein: CASSLDKDEKLFF.

This clonotype was counted ten times or more. This chain links TRBV5-5 with TRBJ2-5; D could derive from TRBD1 or TRBD2 (5 bases each). The CDR3 consists of 14 residues. Trimming removed 1 base from V and 4 bases from J, with 11 bases in between. From germline, CDR1 is SGHKS and CDR2 YYEKEE (reference sequence). CDR3 in amino acids: CASSLPRDRETQYF. The CDR3 DNA sequence: TGTGCCAGCAGCTTGCCTCGGGACCGAGAGACCCAGTACTTC.

This clonotype has ten or more counts. V gene TRBV7-3 combines with J gene TRBJ2-2; 7 nucleotides line up with TRBD2. Germline lookup yields CDR1 SGHTA and CDR2 FQGTGA. The length of the CDR3 is 13 residues. V gave up 6 bases and J gave up 3 bases; unmatched junction bases: 1. CDR3 bases: TGTGCCAGCAGGGGGGGGGACACCGGGGAGCTGTTTTTT. The encoded protein is CASRGGDTGELFF.

This clonotype was found many times. The J gene is TRBJ2-7, the V gene TRBV5-1; 11 bases are a match to TRBD2. V lost 3 bases to trimming and J lost 3 bases; unmatched junction nucleotides: 8. Germline CDR1 and CDR2: SGHRS and YFSETQ. This CDR3 has 16 residues. CDR3 loop: CASSSGPSGGRYEQYF. The DNA for the CDR3 is TGCGCCAGCAGCTCTGGGCCTAGCGGGGGGCGCTACGAGCAGTACTTC.

The V and J genes are TRBV10-3 and TRBJ2-2, with 9 bases fitting TRBD1. V lost 10 bases and J lost 6; bases outside the gene matches: 9. The germline V gene has CDR1 ENHRY and CDR2 SYGVKD. The CDR3 has 14 amino acids. CDR3: CATERDRESGELFF. Written as DNA, the CDR3 is TGTGCCACGGAACGGGACAGGGAATCCGGGGAGCTGTTTTTT.

This clonotype was observed at least ten times. V and J are TRBV20-1 and TRBJ2-7, with 10 bases fitting TRBD2. Germline V gives CDR1 DFQATT, CDR2 SNEGSKA (reference sequence). The V gene end was trimmed by 1 base and the J gene end by 3 bases; junction bases not matched to a gene: 6. CDR3 size: 15 residues. CDR3 sequence (DNA): TGCAGTGCTAGAGTTGGAGCGGGGGGGATCTACGAGCAGTACGTC. Protein: CSARVGAGGIYEQYV.

This clonotype was found a few times. V gene TRBV10-3 combines with J gene TRBJ2-1; 10 bases agree with TRBD2. The CDR3 spans 14 residues. Germline CDR1 is ENHRY and CDR2 is SYGVKD. J lost 5 bases, V lost 10 bases, and 8 bases had no gene match. In DNA, the CDR3 is TGTGCCACCGGACTAGCGGCGGGGAACAATGAGCAGTTCTTC. Translating it yields CATGLAAGNNEQFF.

This clonotype was detected ten times or more. This sequence joins TRBV6-1 and TRBJ1-2, with a possible D match to TRBD1 (5 bases). CDR3 length: 15 residues. CDR1 MNHNS and CDR2 SASEGT come from the germline V gene. Trimming removed 6 bases from V and 4 bases from J, with 18 bases in between. CDR3 sequence reads: CASRPLGGEGYGYTF. The DNA for the CDR3 is TGTGCCAGCAGACCCCTTGGGGGGGAGGGCTATGGCTACACCTTC.

This clonotype showed up just a few times. V gene TRBV18 combines with J gene TRBJ1-2; D remains unclear. V shed 0 bases and J shed 5 bases, with 7 bases lying between them. CDR1 is KGHSH, CDR2 LQKENI, per germline. The CDR3 contains 13 residues. The CDR3 loop is CASSPPYGYGYTF. For the CDR3, the DNA is TGTGCCAGCTCACCACCGTATGGATATGGCTACACCTTC.

This clonotype was recorded a few times. The V and J genes are TRBV19 and TRBJ1-6, with D maybe TRBD1 (5 bases). Trimming removed 5 bases from V and 5 bases from J, with 13 bases in between. Germline CDR1 reads LNHDA; CDR2 reads SQIVND (reference sequence). CDR3 length: 15 amino acids. The DNA for the CDR3 is TGTGCCAGTAGTCCGGAGACAGTAGATAATTCACCCCTCCACTTT. It codes for CASSPETVDNSPLHF.

This clonotype was seen only a few times. The rearrangement uses TRBV20-1 and TRBJ1-4; D unresolved. Trimming left V 1 base short and J 8 bases short, with 11 bases between. Germline loops: CDR1 DFQATT, CDR2 SNEGSKA (reference sequence). The CDR3 runs 13 residues. CDR3 loop: CSARVAGREKLFF. The CDR3 region has the DNA TGCAGTGCTAGAGTAGCAGGTCGGGAAAAACTGTTTTTT.

In this sample, this clonotype turned up a few times. V usage is TRBV7-9 and J usage is TRBJ2-5; TRBD1 agrees at 12 bases. V lost 4 bases to trimming and J lost 1 base; unmatched junction nucleotides: 4. Looked up from germline, CDR1 is SEHNR and CDR2 is FQNEAQ (reference sequence). The CDR3 has 16 residues. As DNA, the CDR3 is TGTGCCAGCAGCTGGGGGACAGGGGGCTTCCAAGAGACCCAGTACTTC. Amino acids: CASSWGTGGFQETQYF.

CDR3 nucleotides: TGCGCCAGCAGCTTGAGGGCGTCAGGGACTAGCACAGATACGCAGTATTTT. Protein: CASSLRASGTSTDTQYF. The chain combines TRBV5-1 with TRBJ2-3, with a weak D call TRBD2 (6 bases). CDR1 and CDR2 from the germline V gene are SGHRS and YFSETQ. The CDR3 is 17 amino acids. V gave up 1 base and J gave up 0 bases, with 15 bases separating them. Variable domain in full (rest from reference TRBV5-1 and TRBJ2-3): KAGVTQTPRYLIKTRGQQVTLSCSPISGHRSVSWYQQTPGQGLQFLFEYFSETQRNKGNFPGRFSGRQFSNSRSEMNVSTLELGDSALYLCASSLRASGTSTDTQYFGPGTRLTVL.

J is TRBJ2-1 and V is TRBV20-1; D is uncertain. Germline CDR1 is DFQATT and CDR2 is SNEGSKA (reference sequence). CDR3 length: 15 amino acids. Trimming took off 0 bases at V and 0 bases at J, with 9 bases between the two ends. In nucleotides, the CDR3 is TGCAGTGCTAGAGATCTCCTAGTCTCCTACAATGAGCAGTTCTTC. Translated: CSARDLLVSYNEQFF.

The chain links TRBV7-6 to TRBJ2-2; D is ambiguous. In germline, CDR1 is SGHVS, CDR2 FNYEAQ. The CDR3 is made up of 16 amino acids. V lost 3 bases to trimming and J lost 0 bases, with 11 bases between them. This CDR3 is CASSLGGTANTGELFF. CDR3 DNA sequence: TGTGCCAGCAGCTTGGGCGGTACCGCGAACACCGGGGAGCTGTTTTTT.